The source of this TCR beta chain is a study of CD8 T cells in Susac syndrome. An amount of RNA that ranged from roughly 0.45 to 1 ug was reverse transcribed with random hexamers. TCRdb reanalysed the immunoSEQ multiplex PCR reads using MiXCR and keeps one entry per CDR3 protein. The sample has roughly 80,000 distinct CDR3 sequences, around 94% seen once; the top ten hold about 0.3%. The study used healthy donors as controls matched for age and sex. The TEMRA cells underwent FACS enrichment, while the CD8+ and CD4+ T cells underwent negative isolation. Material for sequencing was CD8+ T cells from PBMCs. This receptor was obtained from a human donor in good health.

Here the CDR3 DNA reads TGTGCCAGCAGCGGAATTGGTGAAGCTTTCTTT. It is translated as CASSGIGEAFF. The chain links TRBV5-6 to TRBJ1-1; D is unresolved. There are 11 residues in the CDR3. V lost 4 bases to trimming and J lost 7 bases, with 8 bases between them. Germline V CDR1 and CDR2: SGHDT, YYEEEE.